These T cell receptor beta chains were read from a single sample in a study of blood T cell repertoires in COVID-19. Libraries were prepared by immunoSEQ multiplex PCR; TCRdb keeps only in-frame clonotypes and omits some of them. Of 28,000 or so clones detected, around 81% appear once; the ten largest clones hold about 67%. Sequenced: peripheral blood. These receptors were taken from a man in his 70s with acute or convalescent COVID-19. CDR3s include the opening cysteine and the closing phenylalanine or tryptophan. The D gene is left open where the match is weak. Some rows have no size entry. The others give once, few or many, or a class for an expanded clone.

D: TRBD1; J: TRBJ2-1; size: .; V: TRBV7-2; DNA: TGTGCCAGCAGACGCCTAGGACAGGGGTTGAATGAGCAGTTCTTC; CDR3: CASRRLGQGLNEQFF
D: .; J: TRBJ1-5; size: .; V: TRBV30; DNA: TGTGCCTGGAGTGTGGCAGATCAGCCCCAGCATTTT; CDR3: CAWSVADQPQHF
D: .; J: TRBJ1-2; size: .; V: TRBV11-2; DNA: TGTGCCAGCAGCCCCCTCGGGAATTCAAACTATGGCTACACCTTC; CDR3: CASSPLGNSNYGYTF
D: TRBD2; J: TRBJ2-3; size: once; V: TRBV5-4; DNA: TGTGCCAGCAGCTTGGCAGCGGGGGGTCCTGATACGCAGTATTTT; CDR3: CASSLAAGGPDTQYF
D: .; J: TRBJ1-3; size: .; V: TRBV7-7; DNA: TGTGCCAGCAGCTTAGATCTCCGAGCAGGAAACACCATATATTTT; CDR3: CASSLDLRAGNTIYF
D: TRBD1; J: TRBJ1-2; size: .; V: TRBV9; DNA: TGTGCCAGCAGCTCTCACATGGGACAGGGCTATGGCTACACCTTC; CDR3: CASSSHMGQGYGYTF
D: TRBD1; J: TRBJ1-5; size: .; V: TRBV6-6; DNA: TGTGCCAGCAGTGATGGACAGGGGGTTTGGCCCCAGCATTTT; CDR3: CASSDGQGVWPQHF
D: .; J: TRBJ1-6; size: .; V: TRBV7-2; DNA: TGTGCCAGCAGCTTGGGACAAAATTCACCCCTCCACTTT; CDR3: CASSLGQNSPLHF
D: TRBD1; J: TRBJ1-2; size: .; V: TRBV18; DNA: TGTGCCAGCTTCCCAGGGGACAGGGATGAGTATGGCTACACCTTC; CDR3: CASFPGDRDEYGYTF
D: .; J: TRBJ1-6; size: .; V: TRBV5-1; DNA: TGCGCCAGCAGCTTCCCAGGGAATGAAAATTCACCCCTCCACTTT; CDR3: CASSFPGNENSPLHF
D: TRBD2; J: TRBJ2-1; size: .; V: TRBV6-5; DNA: TGTGCCAGCAGACTAGCGGGGAGTGAGCAGTTCTTC; CDR3: CASRLAGSEQFF
D: TRBD1; J: TRBJ1-1; size: .; V: TRBV18; DNA: TGTGCCAGCTCCCAGGGGGAGTTTCACACTGAAGCTTTCTTT; CDR3: CASSQGEFHTEAFF
D: .; J: TRBJ1-6; size: few; V: TRBV5-4; DNA: TGTGCCAGCAGCTTGGAGAAGACCAGGCCTAATTCACCCCTCCACTTT; CDR3: CASSLEKTRPNSPLHF
D: .; J: TRBJ1-1; size: many; V: TRBV30; DNA: TGTGCCTGGGGACCAGGCTTCACTGAAGCTTTCTTT; CDR3: CAWGPGFTEAFF
D: .; J: TRBJ1-1; size: .; V: TRBV7-8; DNA: TGTGCCAGCAGCCCTAGAATCGCTGAAGCTTTCTTT; CDR3: CASSPRIAEAFF
D: TRBD1; J: TRBJ2-3; size: .; V: TRBV5-1; DNA: TGCGCCAGCAGCACAGGGGCGGCAGATACGCAGTATTTT; CDR3: CASSTGAADTQYF
D: .; J: TRBJ2-3; size: .; V: TRBV12-3/TRBV12-4; DNA: TGTGCCAGCAGAGGCGGAAGCACAGATACGCAGTATTTT; CDR3: CASRGGSTDTQYF
D: .; J: TRBJ2-2; size: .; V: TRBV7-3; DNA: TGTGCCAGCAGCGCCGGGACTCGCAACACCGGGGAGCTGTTTTTT; CDR3: CASSAGTRNTGELFF
D: TRBD1; J: TRBJ1-3; size: .; V: TRBV6-5; DNA: TGTGCCAGCAGGCCCGGGACAGACTCTGGAAACACCATATATTTT; CDR3: CASRPGTDSGNTIYF
D: .; J: TRBJ1-1; size: once; V: TRBV27; DNA: TGTGCCAGCAGTTCATTAAGCCCCCCGTGGACTGAAGCTTTCTTT; CDR3: CASSSLSPPWTEAFF
D: TRBD1; J: TRBJ2-2; size: once; V: TRBV28; DNA: TGTGCCAGCAGGGCCTCAGGGGGCGACACCGGGGAGCTGTTTTTT; CDR3: CASRASGGDTGELFF
D: .; J: TRBJ1-3; size: once; V: TRBV7-9; DNA: TGTGCCAGCAGCTTAGGAGGGTCGGGAAACACCATATATTTT; CDR3: CASSLGGSGNTIYF
D: .; J: TRBJ2-1; size: .; V: TRBV5-1; DNA: TGCGCCAGCGGACCGGGAACGAGCTCCTACAATGAGCAGTTCTTC; CDR3: CASGPGTSSYNEQFF
D: TRBD2; J: TRBJ2-7; size: once; V: TRBV6-2/TRBV6-3; DNA: TGTGCCAGCAGTTCGGGACTAGCCTCCGAGCAGTACTTC; CDR3: CASSSGLASEQYF
D: .; J: TRBJ1-4; size: .; V: TRBV19; DNA: TGTGCCAGTAGTATTTCCATCGGAGAAGAAAAACTGTTTTTT; CDR3: CASSISIGEEKLFF
D: TRBD1; J: TRBJ1-2; size: .; V: TRBV19; DNA: TGTGCCAGTAGTGCCTCTGGTTCAGGGGGCCGGGGTGGCTATGGCTACACCTTC; CDR3: CASSASGSGGRGGYGYTF
D: .; J: TRBJ1-3; size: .; V: TRBV9; DNA: TGTGCCAGCAGCGTGGAGGGTGTCACCTCTGGAAACACCATATATTTT; CDR3: CASSVEGVTSGNTIYF
D: TRBD1; J: TRBJ1-5; size: .; V: TRBV30; DNA: TGTGCCTGGAGCGGGACAGGGTATAGGCGCAATCAGCCCCAGCATTTT; CDR3: CAWSGTGYRRNQPQHF
D: .; J: TRBJ2-5; size: .; V: TRBV14; DNA: TGTGCCAGCAGCCAAGGTCGACAGGCATGGGAGACCCAGTACTTC; CDR3: CASSQGRQAWETQYF
D: TRBD2; J: TRBJ2-3; size: .; V: TRBV4-3; DNA: TGCGCCAGCAGCCAAGCGACGGGACTAGCGATCACAGATACGCAGTATTTT; CDR3: CASSQATGLAITDTQYF
D: TRBD1; J: TRBJ2-7; size: .; V: TRBV28; DNA: TGTGCCAGCACCGGACAGGGGGTCTCCTACGAGCAGTACTTC; CDR3: CASTGQGVSYEQYF
D: .; J: TRBJ2-1; size: .; V: TRBV7-2; DNA: TGTGCCAGCAGCTTAACCTCTCGGGGGTACAATGAGCAGTTCTTC; CDR3: CASSLTSRGYNEQFF
D: .; J: TRBJ1-5; size: .; V: TRBV5-8; DNA: TGTGCCAGCAGCCTGGAAGGCAGGGATCAGCCCCAGCATTTT; CDR3: CASSLEGRDQPQHF
D: .; J: TRBJ1-4; size: .; V: TRBV6-6; DNA: TGTGCCAGCAGTTCCCTTAGGAGCAATGAAAAACTGTTTTTT; CDR3: CASSSLRSNEKLFF
D: .; J: TRBJ2-7; size: .; V: TRBV13; DNA: TGTGCCAGCAGCTTATCGACCAGCGCCTACGAGCAGTACTTC; CDR3: CASSLSTSAYEQYF
D: .; J: TRBJ2-1; size: few; V: TRBV5-1; DNA: TGCGCCAGCAGCTTGGGTAGCAAGTCTGAGCAGTTCTTC; CDR3: CASSLGSKSEQFF
D: .; J: TRBJ2-7; size: medium-sized; V: TRBV5-6; DNA: TGTGCCAGCAGCTTGGGCGCCGGGAGTAGCTACGAGCAGTACTTC; CDR3: CASSLGAGSSYEQYF
D: TRBD1; J: TRBJ1-1; size: .; V: TRBV5-6; DNA: TGTGCCAGCAGCCGGGACAGAGACACTGAAGCTTTCTTT; CDR3: CASSRDRDTEAFF
D: .; J: TRBJ2-3; size: .; V: TRBV5-1; DNA: TGCGCCAGCAGCGGAAATAGCGCGAGCACAGATACGCAGTATTTT; CDR3: CASSGNSASTDTQYF
D: .; J: TRBJ2-7; size: .; V: TRBV29-1; DNA: TGCAGCGTTGGAGGTCACCAATCGGTTTCCTACGAGCAGTACTTC; CDR3: CSVGGHQSVSYEQYF